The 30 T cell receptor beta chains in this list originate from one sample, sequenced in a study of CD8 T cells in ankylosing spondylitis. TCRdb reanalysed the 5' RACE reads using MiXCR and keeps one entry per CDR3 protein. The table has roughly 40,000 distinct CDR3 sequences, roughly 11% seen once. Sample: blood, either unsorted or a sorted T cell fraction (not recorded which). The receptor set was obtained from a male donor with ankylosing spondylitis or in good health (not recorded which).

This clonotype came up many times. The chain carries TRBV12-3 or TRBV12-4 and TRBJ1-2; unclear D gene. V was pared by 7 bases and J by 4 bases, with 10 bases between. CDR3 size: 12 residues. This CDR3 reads CASTHARYGYTF. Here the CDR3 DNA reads TGTGCCAGCACCCATGCCCGCTATGGCTACACCTTC.

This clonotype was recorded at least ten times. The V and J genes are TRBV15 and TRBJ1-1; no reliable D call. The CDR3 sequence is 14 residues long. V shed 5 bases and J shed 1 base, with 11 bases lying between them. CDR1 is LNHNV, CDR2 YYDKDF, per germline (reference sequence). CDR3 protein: CATSGPDSNTEAFF. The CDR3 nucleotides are TGTGCCACCAGCGGACCGGACTCGAACACTGAAGCTTTCTTT.

CDR3 sequence (DNA): TGTGCCAGCAGCCAGGAATCCTCGAGGCCCCAGCATTTT. It encodes CASSQESSRPQHF. This chain links TRBV4-2 with TRBJ1-5; no clear D. V lost 3 bases and J 9 bases, leaving 12 bases between the germline ends. CDR1 is LGHNA, CDR2 YNFKEQ, per germline. The CDR3 is made up of 13 amino acids.

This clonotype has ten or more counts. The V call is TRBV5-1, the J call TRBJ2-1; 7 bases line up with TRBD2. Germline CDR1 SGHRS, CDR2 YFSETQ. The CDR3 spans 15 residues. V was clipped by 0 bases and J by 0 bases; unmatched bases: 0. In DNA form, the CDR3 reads TGCGCCAGCAGCTTGGAGCGGGGCTCCTACAATGAGCAGTTCTTC. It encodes CASSLERGSYNEQFF.

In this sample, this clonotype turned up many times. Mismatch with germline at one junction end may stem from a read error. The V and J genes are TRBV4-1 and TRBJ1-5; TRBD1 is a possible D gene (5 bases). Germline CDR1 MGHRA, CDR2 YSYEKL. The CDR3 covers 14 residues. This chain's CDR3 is CASRQDSSNQPQHF. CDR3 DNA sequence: TGCGCCAGCAGGCAAGACAGTAGCAATCAGCCCCAGCATTTT.

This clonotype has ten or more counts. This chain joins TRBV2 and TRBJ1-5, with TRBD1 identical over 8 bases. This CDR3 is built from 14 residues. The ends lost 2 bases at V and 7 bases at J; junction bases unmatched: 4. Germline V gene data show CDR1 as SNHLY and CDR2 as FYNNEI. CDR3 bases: TGTGCCAGCAGTGAATCAGGGGGCAGGCAGCCCCAGCATTTT. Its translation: CASSESGGRQPQHF.

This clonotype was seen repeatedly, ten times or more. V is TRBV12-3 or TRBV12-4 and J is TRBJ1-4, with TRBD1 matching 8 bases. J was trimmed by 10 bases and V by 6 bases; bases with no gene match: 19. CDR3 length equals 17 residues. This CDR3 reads CASSQAPPATGGGKLFF. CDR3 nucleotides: TGTGCCAGCAGCCAAGCCCCTCCGGCCACAGGGGGTGGAAAACTGTTTTTT.

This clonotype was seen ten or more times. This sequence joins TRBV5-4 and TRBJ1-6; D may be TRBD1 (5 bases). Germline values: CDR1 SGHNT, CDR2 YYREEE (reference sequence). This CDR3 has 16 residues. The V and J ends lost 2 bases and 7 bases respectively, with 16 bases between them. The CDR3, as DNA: TGTGCCAGCAGCTTCGGGACCGGCGTCTTCAATTCACCCCTCCACTTT. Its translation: CASSFGTGVFNSPLHF.

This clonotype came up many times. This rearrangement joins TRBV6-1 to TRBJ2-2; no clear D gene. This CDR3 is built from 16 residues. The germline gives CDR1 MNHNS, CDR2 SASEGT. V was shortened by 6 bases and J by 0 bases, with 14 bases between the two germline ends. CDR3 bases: TGTGCCAGCAGCGGACGGACGGTGGCGAACACCGGGGAGCTGTTTTTT. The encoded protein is CASSGRTVANTGELFF.

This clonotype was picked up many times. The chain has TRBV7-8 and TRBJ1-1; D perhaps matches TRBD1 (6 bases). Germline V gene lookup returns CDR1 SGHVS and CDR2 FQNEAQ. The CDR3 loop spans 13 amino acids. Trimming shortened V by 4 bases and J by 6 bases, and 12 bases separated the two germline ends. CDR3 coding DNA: TGTGCCAGCAGCTATACTCGACAGGCTGAAGCTTTCTTT. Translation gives CASSYTRQAEAFF. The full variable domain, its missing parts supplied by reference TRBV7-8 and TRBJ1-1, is GAGVSQSPRYKVAKRGQDVALRCDPISGHVSLFWYQQALGQGPEFLTYFQNEAQLDKSGLPSDRFFAERPEGSVSTLKIQRTQQEDSAVYLCASSYTRQAEAFFGQGTRLTVV.

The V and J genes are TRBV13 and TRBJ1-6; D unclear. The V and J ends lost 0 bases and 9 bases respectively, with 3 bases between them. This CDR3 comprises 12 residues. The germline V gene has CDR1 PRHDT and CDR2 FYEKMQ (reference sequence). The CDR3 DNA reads TGTGCCAGCAGCTTAGGGACTTCACCCCTCCACTTT. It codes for CASSLGTSPLHF.

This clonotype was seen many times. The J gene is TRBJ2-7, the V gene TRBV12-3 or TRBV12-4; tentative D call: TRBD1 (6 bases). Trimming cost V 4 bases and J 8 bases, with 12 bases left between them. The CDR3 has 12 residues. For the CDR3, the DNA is TGTGCCAGCAGTTCGAACCAGGGGAAGCAGTACTTC. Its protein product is CASSSNQGKQYF.

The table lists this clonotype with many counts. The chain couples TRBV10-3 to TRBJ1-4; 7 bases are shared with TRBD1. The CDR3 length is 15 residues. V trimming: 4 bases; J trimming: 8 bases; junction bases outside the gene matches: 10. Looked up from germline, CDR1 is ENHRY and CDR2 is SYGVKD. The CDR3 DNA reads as TGTGCCATCAGTGCCTCCGGGACAGCGGGCGAAAAACTGTTTTTT. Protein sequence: CAISASGTAGEKLFF.

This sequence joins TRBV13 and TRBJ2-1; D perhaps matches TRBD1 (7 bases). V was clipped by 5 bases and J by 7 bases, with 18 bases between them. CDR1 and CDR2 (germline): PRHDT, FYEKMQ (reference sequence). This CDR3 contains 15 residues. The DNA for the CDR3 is TGTGCCAGCAGCCATGGCAGGGGGGCAGCAAATGAGCAGTTCTTC. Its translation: CASSHGRGAANEQFF. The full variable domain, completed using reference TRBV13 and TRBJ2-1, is AAGVIQSPRHLIKEKRETATLKCYPIPRHDTVYWYQQGPGQDPQFLISFYEKMQSDKGSIPDRFSAQQFSDYHSELNMSSLELGDSALYFCASSHGRGAANEQFFGPGTRLTVL.

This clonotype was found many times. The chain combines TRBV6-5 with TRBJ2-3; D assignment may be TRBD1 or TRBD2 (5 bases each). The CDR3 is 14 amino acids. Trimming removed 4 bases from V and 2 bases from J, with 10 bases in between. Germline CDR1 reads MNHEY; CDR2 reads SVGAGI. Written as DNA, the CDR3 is TGTGCCAGCAGTTGGGGGTCATCCACAGATACGCAGTATTTT. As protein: CASSWGSSTDTQYF.

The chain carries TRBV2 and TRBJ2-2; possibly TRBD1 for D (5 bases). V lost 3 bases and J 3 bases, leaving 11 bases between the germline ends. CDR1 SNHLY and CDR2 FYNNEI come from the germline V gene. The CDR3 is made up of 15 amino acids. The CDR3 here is CASSDQGSDTGELFF. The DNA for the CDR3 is TGTGCCAGCAGTGATCAGGGATCAGACACCGGGGAGCTGTTTTTT.

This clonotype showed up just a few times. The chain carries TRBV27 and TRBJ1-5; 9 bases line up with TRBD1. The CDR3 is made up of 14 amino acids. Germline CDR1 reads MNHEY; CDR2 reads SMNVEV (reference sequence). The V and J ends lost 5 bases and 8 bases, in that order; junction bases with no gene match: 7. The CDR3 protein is CASSSLGTGKPQHF. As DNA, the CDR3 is TGTGCCAGCAGTAGTCTAGGGACAGGGAAGCCCCAGCATTTT.

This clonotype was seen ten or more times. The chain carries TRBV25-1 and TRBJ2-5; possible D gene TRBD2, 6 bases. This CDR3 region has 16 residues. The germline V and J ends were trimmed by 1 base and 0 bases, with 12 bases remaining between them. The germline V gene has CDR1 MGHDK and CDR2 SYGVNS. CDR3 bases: TGTGCCAGCAGTGAATCCGGGGGAGCGTACCAAGAGACCCAGTACTTC. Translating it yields CASSESGGAYQETQYF. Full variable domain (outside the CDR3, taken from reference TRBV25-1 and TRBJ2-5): EADIYQTPRYLVIGTGKKITLECSQTMGHDKMYWYQQDPGMELHLIHYSYGVNSTEKGDLSSESTVSRIRTEHFPLTLESARPSHTSQYLCASSESGGAYQETQYFGPGTRLLVL.

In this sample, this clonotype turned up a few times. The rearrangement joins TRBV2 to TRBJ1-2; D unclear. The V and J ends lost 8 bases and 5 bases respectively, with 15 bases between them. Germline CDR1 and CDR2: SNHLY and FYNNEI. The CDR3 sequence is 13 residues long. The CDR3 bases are TGTGCCAGCGGGCGGGATTTCCTTTATGGCTACACCTTC. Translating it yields CASGRDFLYGYTF. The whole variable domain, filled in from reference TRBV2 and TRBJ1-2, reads EPEVTQTPSHQVTQMGQEVILRCVPISNHLYFYWYRQILGQKVEFLVSFYNNEISEKSEIFDDQFSVERPDGSNFTLKIRSTKLEDSAMYFCASGRDFLYGYTFGSGTRLTVV.

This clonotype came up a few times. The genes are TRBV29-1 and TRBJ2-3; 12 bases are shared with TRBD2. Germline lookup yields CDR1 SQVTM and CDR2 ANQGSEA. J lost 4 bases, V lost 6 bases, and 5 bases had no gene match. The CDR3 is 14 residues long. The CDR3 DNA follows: TGCAGCGTAGGACTAGCGGGGTTAGCAGATACGCAGTATTTT. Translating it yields CSVGLAGLADTQYF.

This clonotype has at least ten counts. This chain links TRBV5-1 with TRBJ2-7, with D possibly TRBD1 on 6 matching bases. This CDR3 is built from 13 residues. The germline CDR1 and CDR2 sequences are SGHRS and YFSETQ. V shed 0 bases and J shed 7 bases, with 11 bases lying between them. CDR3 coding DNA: TGCGCCAGCAGCTTGGACAGGGTTTTGGAGCAGTACTTC. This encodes CASSLDRVLEQYF.

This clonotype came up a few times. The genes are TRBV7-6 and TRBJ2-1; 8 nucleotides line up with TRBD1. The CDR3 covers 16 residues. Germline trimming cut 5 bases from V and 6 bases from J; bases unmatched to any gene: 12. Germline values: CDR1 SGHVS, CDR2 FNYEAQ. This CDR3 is CASSLWTGTSVNEQFF. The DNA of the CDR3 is TGTGCCAGCAGCCTTTGGACAGGGACAAGCGTCAATGAGCAGTTCTTC. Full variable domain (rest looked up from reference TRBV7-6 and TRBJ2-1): GAGVSQSPRYKVTKRGQDVALRCDPISGHVSLYWYRQALGQGPEFLTYFNYEAQQDKSGLPNDRFSAERPEGSISTLTIQRTEQRDSAMYRCASSLWTGTSVNEQFFGPGTRLTVL.

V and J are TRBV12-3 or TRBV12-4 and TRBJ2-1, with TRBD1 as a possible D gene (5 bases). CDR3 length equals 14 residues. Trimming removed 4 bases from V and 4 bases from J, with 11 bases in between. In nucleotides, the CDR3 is TGTGCCAGCAGTTGGGCTGGGGCGTACAATGAGCAGTTCTTC. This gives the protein CASSWAGAYNEQFF.

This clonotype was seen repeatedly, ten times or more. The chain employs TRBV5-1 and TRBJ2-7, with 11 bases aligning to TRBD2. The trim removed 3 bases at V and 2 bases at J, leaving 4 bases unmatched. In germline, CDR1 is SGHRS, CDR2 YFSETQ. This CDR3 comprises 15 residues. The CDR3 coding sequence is TGCGCCAGCAGCTCACTAGCGGGGGCGACCTACGAGCAGTACTTC. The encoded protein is CASSSLAGATYEQYF.

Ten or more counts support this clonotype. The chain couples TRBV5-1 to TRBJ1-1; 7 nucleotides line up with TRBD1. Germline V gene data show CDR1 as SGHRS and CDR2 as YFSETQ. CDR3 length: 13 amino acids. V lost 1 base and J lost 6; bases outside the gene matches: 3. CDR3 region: CASSLRQGAEAFF. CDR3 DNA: TGCGCCAGCAGCTTGAGGCAGGGGGCTGAAGCTTTCTTT.

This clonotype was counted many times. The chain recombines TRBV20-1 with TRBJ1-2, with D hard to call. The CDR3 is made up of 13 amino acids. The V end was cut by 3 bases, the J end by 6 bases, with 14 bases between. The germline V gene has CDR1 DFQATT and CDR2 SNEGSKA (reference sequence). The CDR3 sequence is CSARVDIRDGYTF. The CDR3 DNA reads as TGCAGTGCTAGGGTTGATATTCGGGATGGCTACACCTTC.

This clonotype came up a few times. The CDR3 spells CATKAGMGTEAFF. The CDR3 nucleotides are TGTGCCACAAAGGCAGGGATGGGCACTGAAGCTTTCTTT. The chain couples TRBV19 to TRBJ1-1, with a tentative D call TRBD1 (5 bases). The CDR3 consists of 13 residues. V was cut by 10 bases and J by 4 bases, with 16 bases left in between. Per germline, CDR1 LNHDA and CDR2 SQIVND (reference sequence).

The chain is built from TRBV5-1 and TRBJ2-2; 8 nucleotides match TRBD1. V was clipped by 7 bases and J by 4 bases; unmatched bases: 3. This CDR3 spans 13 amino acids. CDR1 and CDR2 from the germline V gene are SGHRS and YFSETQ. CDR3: CASGQGGTGELFF. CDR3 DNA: TGCGCCAGCGGACAGGGTGGCACCGGGGAGCTGTTTTTT.

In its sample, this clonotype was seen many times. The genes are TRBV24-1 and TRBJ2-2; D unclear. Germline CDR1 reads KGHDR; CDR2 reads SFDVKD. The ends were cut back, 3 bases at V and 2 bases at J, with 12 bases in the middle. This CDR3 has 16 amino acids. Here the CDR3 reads CATSDTRAGNTGELFF. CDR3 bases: TGTGCCACCAGTGATACCCGGGCAGGAAACACCGGGGAGCTGTTTTTT.

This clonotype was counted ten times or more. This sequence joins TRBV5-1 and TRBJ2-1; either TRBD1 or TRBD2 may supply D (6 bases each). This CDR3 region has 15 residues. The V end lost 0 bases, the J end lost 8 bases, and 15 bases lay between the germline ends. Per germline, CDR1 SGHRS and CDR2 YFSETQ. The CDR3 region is CASSLERGEVDEQFF. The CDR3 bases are TGCGCCAGCAGCTTGGAGAGGGGGGAGGTGGATGAGCAGTTCTTC.